What follows are 23 T cell receptor beta chains derived from one specimen sequenced in a study of blood T cells in healthy people across ages. A second PCR, run for about 6 to 12 cycles, used a sample-barcoded 5' primer plus a J-beta primer mix. TCRdb used MiXCR to reprocess the 5' RACE reads, holding one entry per CDR3 protein. The sample contains 1.2 million to 1.5 million distinct CDR3 sequences, 59% of which appear only once. Sample: blood. Every receptor here comes from a man aged 18 to 29 in good health.

In its sample, this clonotype was seen a few times. This sequence joins TRBV2 and TRBJ2-7, with 9 bases aligning to TRBD2. The CDR3 has 14 residues. The J segment lost 3 bases and the V segment lost 2 bases, leaving 2 bases of the junction unmatched. Germline CDR1 reads SNHLY; CDR2 reads FYNNEI. As DNA, the CDR3 is TGTGCCAGCAGTGAACTAGCGGGATTCTACGAGCAGTACTTC. Encoded protein: CASSELAGFYEQYF.

In DNA, the CDR3 is TGCGCCAGCAGCCAATCGTCTAGCGGGGGGAGCACAGATACGCAGTATTTT. Protein product: CASSQSSSGGSTDTQYF. The chain combines TRBV4-1 with TRBJ2-3; 11 nucleotides agree with TRBD2. The V segment lost 2 bases and the J segment 0 bases; nucleotides outside the gene matches: 4. The CDR3 runs 17 residues. Germline lookup yields CDR1 MGHRA and CDR2 YSYEKL.

Turning to this clonotype: Sequence at one end of the junction differs from germline and may be a read error. V is TRBV6-6 and J is TRBJ1-3; D is ambiguous. The CDR3 is made up of 15 amino acids. Per the germline V gene, CDR1 is MNHNY and CDR2 is SVGAGI (reference sequence). As DNA, the CDR3 is TGCGCCAGCAGTTACTCGGATCCCTGGGGAAACACCATATATTTT. Encoded protein: CASSYSDPWGNTIYF.

This chain joins TRBV4-3 and TRBJ2-1; 9 nucleotides match TRBD2. V lost 1 base and J lost 4; bases outside the gene matches: 8. Germline CDR1 reads LGHNA; CDR2 reads YSLEER. This CDR3 is 17 amino acids long. The CDR3 loop reads CASSQGVLAGLYNEQFF. CDR3 DNA: TGCGCCAGCAGCCAAGGGGTGCTAGCGGGGCTTTACAATGAGCAGTTCTTC.

The V gene is TRBV20-1, the J gene TRBJ2-2; a weak D match, TRBD2 (5 bases). The germline gives CDR1 DFQATT, CDR2 SNEGSKA (reference sequence). The ends were cut back, 4 bases at V and 5 bases at J, with 14 bases in the middle. The CDR3 contains 14 residues. CDR3 in DNA: TGCAGTGCTATCCCCGGGATAGGGACCGGGGAGCTGTTTTTT. This encodes CSAIPGIGTGELFF.

V usage is TRBV11-2 and J usage is TRBJ2-5; D may match TRBD1 or TRBD2 (5 bases each). This CDR3 has 15 amino acids. Germline assignment: CDR1 SGHAT and CDR2 FQNNGV. V lost 7 bases to trimming and J lost 0 bases, with 15 bases between them. The CDR3 sequence is CASNSGTPYQETQYF. The DNA of the CDR3 is TGTGCCAGCAATTCCGGGACCCCGTACCAAGAGACCCAGTACTTC.

The genes are TRBV6-5 and TRBJ2-5; 9 positions match TRBD1. Germline lookup yields CDR1 MNHEY and CDR2 SVGAGI. The length of the CDR3 is 16 residues. Losses at the gene ends were 4 bases for V and 2 bases for J; bases not matched to a gene: 8. The chain's CDR3 is CASSSVQGQGQETQYF. The CDR3 bases are TGTGCCAGCAGTTCGGTACAGGGACAGGGACAAGAGACCCAGTACTTC.

The sample holds a few counts of this clonotype. The chain employs TRBV5-1 and TRBJ2-7; maybe TRBD1 (5 bases). Deletions cut 4 bases from V and 3 bases from J, with 14 bases between. This CDR3 comprises 14 residues. Germline CDR1 SGHRS, CDR2 YFSETQ. CDR3 nucleotide sequence: TGCGCCAGCAGCACCACCACAGGATTCTACGAGCAGTACTTC. This encodes CASSTTTGFYEQYF. The full variable domain, in which reference TRBV5-1 and TRBJ2-7 provide the parts outside the CDR3, is KAGVTQTPRYLIKTRGQQVTLSCSPISGHRSVSWYQQTPGQGLQFLFEYFSETQRNKGNFPGRFSGRQFSNSRSEMNVSTLELGDSALYLCASSTTTGFYEQYFGPGTRLTVT.

This chain's CDR3 is CSVLGTASNEKLFF. The CDR3 DNA reads TGCAGCGTCTTAGGGACAGCGAGTAATGAAAAACTGTTTTTT. The V call is TRBV29-1, the J call TRBJ1-4; 7 bases fit TRBD1. There are 14 residues in the CDR3. Germline loops: CDR1 SQVTM, CDR2 ANQGSEA. V was clipped by 6 bases and J by 4 bases; unmatched bases: 8.

This chain connects TRBV7-6 to TRBJ1-1, with 7 bases that match TRBD1. Looked up from germline, CDR1 is SGHVS and CDR2 is FNYEAQ. The ends lost 7 bases at V and 5 bases at J; junction bases unmatched: 10. CDR3 length: 14 amino acids. The CDR3 region is CASTRGRRGTEAFF. The CDR3 region has the DNA TGTGCCAGCACTAGGGGGCGGCGAGGAACTGAAGCTTTCTTT.

The chain joins TRBV7-9 to TRBJ2-4; a possible D gene is TRBD2 (6 bases). Deletions cut 4 bases from V and 4 bases from J, with 20 bases between. Germline values: CDR1 SEHNR, CDR2 FQNEAQ (reference sequence). This CDR3 spans 17 amino acids. DNA of the CDR3: TGTGCCAGCAGCTCCCACCGACTAGGGAGCGCGAAAAACATTCAGTACTTC. Translated, it gives CASSSHRLGSAKNIQYF.

The CDR3 sequence: CASSQVYRGGPTNTGELFF. CDR3 nucleotide sequence: TGCGCCAGCAGCCAAGTTTACAGGGGAGGGCCCACGAACACCGGGGAGCTGTTTTTT. The chain has TRBV4-3 and TRBJ2-2; tentatively, D is TRBD1 or TRBD2 (7 bases each). V gave up 1 base and J gave up 0 bases, with 18 bases separating them. This CDR3 contains 19 residues. CDR1 and CDR2 from the germline V gene are LGHNA and YSLEER.

The chain recombines TRBV5-1 with TRBJ1-2, with D maybe TRBD1 (6 bases). CDR1 is SGHRS and CDR2 is YFSETQ in the germline V gene. V was clipped by 0 bases and J by 3 bases, with 12 bases between them. The CDR3 has 15 amino acids. The CDR3 nucleotides read TGCGCCAGCAGCTTGGACTCTGGACAGTACTATGGCTACACCTTC. Translated: CASSLDSGQYYGYTF. Looking up the rest from reference TRBV5-1 and TRBJ1-2 gives the full variable domain: KAGVTQTPRYLIKTRGQQVTLSCSPISGHRSVSWYQQTPGQGLQFLFEYFSETQRNKGNFPGRFSGRQFSNSRSEMNVSTLELGDSALYLCASSLDSGQYYGYTFGSGTRLTVV.

The chain recombines TRBV4-1 with TRBJ1-5; D is undetermined. Trimming removed 2 bases from V and 4 bases from J, with 6 bases in between. CDR3 length: 13 amino acids. The germline V gene encodes CDR1 MGHRA and CDR2 YSYEKL. This CDR3 reads CASSQKFNQPQHF. CDR3 DNA sequence: TGCGCCAGCAGCCAAAAATTTAATCAGCCCCAGCATTTT.

This clonotype has a handful of counts. The genes are TRBV29-1 and TRBJ2-7; D may be TRBD2 (6 bases). Germline V lookup: CDR1 SQVTM, CDR2 ANQGSEA. The CDR3 extends over 10 amino acids. Trimming removed 3 bases from V and 6 bases from J, with 6 bases in between. The CDR3, as DNA: TGCAGCGTTGACGGGGGCGAGCAGTACTTC. The encoded protein is CSVDGGEQYF.

The V call is TRBV27, the J call TRBJ1-4, with 7 bases lining up with TRBD1. There are 14 residues in the CDR3. Germline CDR1 is MNHEY and CDR2 is SMNVEV (reference sequence). V was clipped by 3 bases and J by 8 bases; unmatched bases: 6. The CDR3 bases are TGTGCCAGCAGTTTTACAGGGGATTACGAAAAACTGTTTTTT. The encoded protein is CASSFTGDYEKLFF.

The V call is TRBV7-2, the J call TRBJ1-2; 10 bases map to TRBD1. The V gene's germline CDR1 is SGHTA and CDR2 FQGNSA. This CDR3 contains 15 residues. The J segment lost 4 bases and the V segment lost 6 bases, leaving 8 bases of the junction unmatched. CDR3 DNA: TGTGCCAGCAGTTACCCGGGACAGGGGCCCTATGGCTACACCTTC. It codes for CASSYPGQGPYGYTF.

The J gene is TRBJ2-3, the V gene TRBV29-1; D is perhaps TRBD2 (6 bases). V lost 4 bases and J 4 bases, leaving 15 bases between the germline ends. This CDR3 is built from 14 residues. CDR1 is SQVTM and CDR2 is ANQGSEA in the germline V gene. The CDR3 region has the DNA TGCAGCGTTGCAAAACTAGCTTGGGCAGATACGCAGTATTTT. It specifies CSVAKLAWADTQYF.

The rearrangement links TRBV6-5 to TRBJ2-5; TRBD2 might be the D (5 bases). The CDR3 contains 14 residues. V was clipped by 5 bases and J by 7 bases, with 17 bases between them. Germline-derived CDR1 and CDR2 are MNHEY and SVGAGI. The CDR3 loop is CASSPSTAAGTQYF. The CDR3 region has the DNA TGTGCCAGCAGTCCCTCAACGGCCGCGGGGACCCAGTACTTC.

The CDR3 bases are TGTGCCAGCAGCTTAGTACCTAGCGGGGGGGCCCAGAATGAGCAGTACTTC. Translated: CASSLVPSGGAQNEQYF. The chain recombines TRBV7-2 with TRBJ2-5; 12 positions match TRBD2. The length of the CDR3 is 17 residues. The V gene end was trimmed by 1 base and the J gene end by 11 bases; junction bases not matched to a gene: 14. Germline V gene lookup returns CDR1 SGHTA and CDR2 FQGNSA.

The rearrangement uses TRBV27 and TRBJ1-4; D unresolved. The germline CDR1 and CDR2 sequences are MNHEY and SMNVEV (reference sequence). Trimming took 0 bases from V and 2 from J, leaving 13 bases between them. The CDR3 consists of 17 residues. The CDR3, as DNA: TGTGCCAGCAGTTTATCGGGATCGGGGAGGACTAATGAAAAACTGTTTTTT. Residues: CASSLSGSGRTNEKLFF.

The chain combines TRBV28 with TRBJ2-4; a possible D gene is TRBD1 (6 bases). The CDR3 length is 16 residues. The V and J ends lost 6 bases and 5 bases respectively, with 20 bases between them. Germline loops: CDR1 MDHEN, CDR2 SYDVKM. The CDR3 DNA follows: TGTGCCAGCAGCTACGGGACAACAGGGTTCCAAAACATTCAGTACTTC. Translation: CASSYGTTGFQNIQYF.

The J gene is TRBJ1-2, the V gene TRBV3-1, with D possibly matching TRBD1 (5 bases). The CDR3 runs to 16 residues. Germline CDR1 reads LGHDT; CDR2 reads YNNKEL (reference sequence). V was clipped by 0 bases and J by 2 bases, with 13 bases between them. The chain's CDR3 is CASSQDRTPLNYGYTF. As DNA, the CDR3 is TGTGCCAGCAGCCAAGATAGGACACCGTTAAACTATGGCTACACCTTC.